Described below is a single T cell receptor (beta chain) sequence and its context. TCRdb's table, derived via immunoSEQ multiplex PCR, lists solely in-frame clones and lacks some. The repertoire consists of more than 95,000 clones, with 70% to 90% occurring once and the leading ten covering over 2.5%. This entry comes from a study of control samples from healthy donors and cancer patients. The clonotype comes from a man aged 55 to 70 in good health. The sequenced sample was blood.

The CDR3 DNA is TGTGCCAGCTCACAGCTAGCTAATGAAAAACTGTTTTTT. It is translated as CASSQLANEKLFF. V gene TRBV18 combines with J gene TRBJ1-4; D remains unclear. Trimming removed 4 bases from V and 3 bases from J, with 6 bases in between. CDR1 is KGHSH and CDR2 is LQKENI in the germline V gene. This CDR3 has 13 residues. The full variable domain, completed using reference TRBV18 and TRBJ1-4, is NAGVMQNPRHLVRRRGQEARLRCSPMKGHSHVYWYRQLPEEGLKFMVYLQKENIIDESGMPKERFSAEFPKEGPSILRIQQVVRGDSAAYFCASSQLANEKLFFGSGTQLSVL.